This T cell receptor (beta chain) appears in the sequencing data of a study of T cell responses to AZD1222 COVID-19 vaccine. Overall study results and limits: A reported finding is that nearly half of spike-specific TCRs target unmutated variant regions. There were repertoire samples only from the period after the peak T cell response.

Notes on this clone: Its antigen is currently unknown.

Germline lookup yields CDR1 MNHEY and CDR2 SVGAGI. This CDR3 is 15 amino acids long. With V trimmed by 2 bases and J by 8 bases, 5 bases remained unmatched. Generated by immunoSEQ multiplex PCR, the TCRdb table keeps only in-frame clones and is missing some. The repertoire includes approximately 150,000 clones, roughly 90% of them detected once, and 2.5% to 3% sits in the top ten. The input for sequencing was peripheral blood, taken on day 0 of AZD1222 vaccination. The V call is TRBV6-5, the J call TRBJ1-6; 8 nucleotides line up with TRBD1. This receptor was taken from an adult in good health. For the CDR3, the DNA is TGTGCCAGCAGTTACGAAGGGACAGGTTATTCACCCCTCCACTTT. This translates into CASSYEGTGYSPLHF.